These 22 T cell receptor beta chains were sequenced from one sample in a study of blood T cell repertoires in COVID-19. The table came from immunoSEQ multiplex PCR; TCRdb's copy has only in-frame clones and leaves some out. Of 200,000 to 250,000 clones listed, 65% to 90% are singletons. The source material was peripheral blood. These receptors all come from a middle-aged man with active or convalescent COVID-19.

V is TRBV6-5 and J is TRBJ1-6; the D is unclear. Germline assignment: CDR1 MNHEY and CDR2 SVGAGI. The germline V and J ends were trimmed by 0 bases and 7 bases, with 4 bases remaining between them. The CDR3 totals 13 residues. The CDR3 region is CASSYSGNSPLHF. As DNA, the CDR3 is TGTGCCAGCAGTTACTCGGGCAATTCACCCCTCCACTTT.

The chain links TRBV4-1 to TRBJ2-7; 8 bases match TRBD1. Germline assignment: CDR1 MGHRA and CDR2 YSYEKL. The CDR3 has 14 amino acids. Germline trimming cut 4 bases from V and 3 bases from J; bases unmatched to any gene: 5. The chain's CDR3 is CASSPFTGGYEQYF. Written as DNA, the CDR3 is TGCGCCAGCAGCCCGTTTACAGGGGGCTACGAGCAGTACTTC.

The count of this clone is one. In the same sample, other DNA sequences code for this CDR3. J is TRBJ2-1 and V is TRBV7-2, with D perhaps matching TRBD2 (6 bases). This CDR3 spans 15 amino acids. The germline gives CDR1 SGHTA, CDR2 FQGNSA. The V gene lost 4 bases and the J gene lost 3 bases, with 13 bases spanning the gap. The CDR3 DNA sequence: TGTGCCAGCAGCTCCGTCGGGGGATTCTACAATGAGCAGTTCTTC. It codes for CASSSVGGFYNEQFF.

The chain employs TRBV5-1 and TRBJ2-1, with 9 bases that match TRBD2. Trimming at V came to 3 bases and at J to 4 bases, leaving 5 bases not matched to a gene. The CDR3 totals 15 residues. Looked up from germline, CDR1 is SGHRS and CDR2 is YFSETQ. The CDR3 is CASSWELAGYNEQFF. The CDR3 DNA reads as TGCGCCAGCAGCTGGGAACTAGCGGGTTACAATGAGCAGTTCTTC.

This sequence joins TRBV11-2 and TRBJ2-2; TRBD2 might be the D (7 bases). CDR3 size: 19 residues. V dropped 2 bases and J dropped 1 base, with 20 bases sitting between them. Germline assignment: CDR1 SGHAT and CDR2 FQNNGV. CDR3 in DNA: TGTGCCAGCAGCTTAAGAGGCCCGAGGGGGGGCTGGAACACCGGGGAGCTGTTTTTT. Amino acids: CASSLRGPRGGWNTGELFF. Based on the CDR3 plus reference TRBV11-2 and TRBJ2-2, the full variable domain is EAGVAQSPRYKIIEKRQSVAFWCNPISGHATLYWYQQILGQGPKLLIQFQNNGVVDDSQLPKDRFSAERLKGVDSTLKIQPAKLEDSAVYLCASSLRGPRGGWNTGELFFGEGSRLTVL.

The V gene is TRBV7-9, the J gene TRBJ1-1; D is possibly TRBD1 (6 bases). The germline V and J ends were trimmed by 3 bases and 5 bases, with 13 bases remaining between them. Germline V gives CDR1 SEHNR, CDR2 FQNEAQ (reference sequence). This CDR3 is built from 14 residues. CDR3 sequence reads: CASSLAGVDTEAFF. The CDR3 DNA sequence: TGTGCCAGCAGCTTGGCAGGGGTGGATACTGAAGCTTTCTTT.

The J gene is TRBJ2-1, the V gene TRBV11-3, with a possible D match to TRBD2 (6 bases). V lost 5 bases and J 1 base, leaving 15 bases between the germline ends. The CDR3 extends over 16 amino acids. Germline CDR1 and CDR2: SGHNT and YENEEA. CDR3 region: CASSRNLAESYNEQFF. The CDR3 DNA reads as TGTGCCAGCAGCCGAAACTTAGCGGAGTCCTACAATGAGCAGTTCTTC. The full variable domain, completed using reference TRBV11-3 and TRBJ2-1, is EAGVVQSPRYKIIEKKQPVAFWCNPISGHNTLYWYLQNLGQGPELLIRYENEEAVDDSQLPKDRFSAERLKGVDSTLKIQPAELGDSAVYLCASSRNLAESYNEQFFGPGTRLTVL.

The chain couples TRBV5-1 to TRBJ2-1, with 10 bases identical to TRBD2. V was pared by 4 bases and J by 4 bases, with 11 bases of the junction left unmatched. This CDR3 has 17 residues. The germline V gene has CDR1 SGHRS and CDR2 YFSETQ. The CDR3 DNA reads as TGCGCCAGCAGCCCAAACACTGCTAGCGGGGGTTACAATGAGCAGTTCTTC. Its translation is CASSPNTASGGYNEQFF. Full variable domain (rest looked up from reference TRBV5-1 and TRBJ2-1): KAGVTQTPRYLIKTRGQQVTLSCSPISGHRSVSWYQQTPGQGLQFLFEYFSETQRNKGNFPGRFSGRQFSNSRSEMNVSTLELGDSALYLCASSPNTASGGYNEQFFGPGTRLTVL.

The gene calls are TRBV29-1 and TRBJ2-3; maybe TRBD2 (6 bases). Trimming left V 1 base short and J 1 base short, with 12 bases between. CDR3 length: 15 amino acids. Germline assignment: CDR1 SQVTM and CDR2 ANQGSEA. The CDR3 region is CSVEGGGMGTDTQYF. The CDR3, as DNA: TGCAGCGTTGAAGGGGGCGGGATGGGCACAGATACGCAGTATTTT.

The rearrangement links TRBV7-6 to TRBJ1-2; a weak D match, TRBD1 (6 bases). CDR3 length: 19 amino acids. Deletions cut 3 bases from V and 4 bases from J, with 27 bases between. CDR1 and CDR2 from the germline V gene are SGHVS and FNYEAQ. CDR3 sequence reads: CASSLGTTGSSGGGYGYTF. The CDR3 nucleotides are TGTGCCAGCAGCTTGGGAACAACAGGGTCGAGCGGGGGGGGCTATGGCTACACCTTC.

This clone was detected only a few times. The chain couples TRBV29-1 to TRBJ2-1; TRBD2 matches 13 bases. Germline CDR1 SQVTM, CDR2 ANQGSEA. The length of the CDR3 is 14 residues. The V and J ends lost 7 bases and 10 bases, in that order; junction bases with no gene match: 10. CDR3 residues: CSALLPGLAGEQFF. For the CDR3, the DNA is TGCAGCGCTCTATTACCGGGACTAGCGGGAGAGCAGTTCTTC.

The chain has TRBV7-2 and TRBJ1-6; weak D call: TRBD1 (6 bases). Trimming took 5 bases from V and 0 from J, leaving 14 bases between them. Germline lookup yields CDR1 SGHTA and CDR2 FQGNSA. This CDR3 spans 17 amino acids. The CDR3 reads CASSLRGAGSYNSPLHF. CDR3 DNA: TGTGCCAGCAGCCTCCGGGGGGCTGGCTCCTATAATTCACCCCTCCACTTT.

The V gene is TRBV5-1, the J gene TRBJ2-5; no clear D. CDR1 and CDR2 from the germline V gene are SGHRS and YFSETQ. V dropped 0 bases and J dropped 5 bases, with 5 bases sitting between them. The length of the CDR3 is 12 residues. CDR3 nucleotide sequence: TGCGCCAGCAGCTTGGGGCTGGAGACCCAGTACTTC. It codes for CASSLGLETQYF.

This clone was observed a few times. This chain connects TRBV5-1 to TRBJ2-5, with TRBD1 identical over 9 bases. V gave up 2 bases and J gave up 1 base; unmatched junction bases: 6. The CDR3 length is 16 residues. The germline V gene encodes CDR1 SGHRS and CDR2 YFSETQ. The CDR3 DNA sequence: TGCGCCAGCAGCTTTTCGTACAGGGGGCCCCAAGAGACCCAGTACTTC. It translates to CASSFSYRGPQETQYF.

The rearrangement uses TRBV9 and TRBJ2-3, with TRBD2 identical over 9 bases. The CDR3 consists of 16 residues. Per germline, CDR1 SGDLS and CDR2 YYNGEE. Losses at the gene ends were 3 bases for V and 5 bases for J; bases not matched to a gene: 10. The CDR3: CASSALILAGKDTQYF. The CDR3 coding sequence is TGTGCCAGCAGCGCCCTCATACTAGCGGGTAAAGATACGCAGTATTTT.

The rearrangement joins TRBV11-2 to TRBJ2-7, with a tentative D call TRBD2 (6 bases). The CDR3 runs to 14 residues. V lost 5 bases and J 3 bases, leaving 14 bases between the germline ends. The germline V gene encodes CDR1 SGHAT and CDR2 FQNNGV. CDR3: CASSRLGLSYEQYF. As DNA, the CDR3 is TGTGCCAGCAGCCGACTGGGACTTAGCTACGAGCAGTACTTC.

The V call is TRBV21-1, the J call TRBJ1-6; the DNA was not used to check the table's D call, TRBD1. TRBV21-1 represents a pseudogene. The CDR3 contains 17 residues. CDR3 nucleotides: TGTGCCAGCAGCAAAGCCCGGGACAGGGTCGGGAATTCACCCCTCCACTTT. Its translation is CASSKARDRVGNSPLHF.

The table lists this clone with a few counts. The V gene is TRBV28, the J gene TRBJ1-1; a possible D gene is TRBD1 (5 bases). In germline, CDR1 is MDHEN, CDR2 SYDVKM. This CDR3 is 14 amino acids long. Trimming cost V 5 bases and J 7 bases, with 17 bases left between them. DNA of the CDR3: TGTGCCAGCAGTCGGGGGAGCGGGACCGGTGAAGCTTTCTTT. It is translated as CASSRGSGTGEAFF.

The V and J genes are TRBV19 and TRBJ1-2; tentative D call: TRBD1 (6 bases). Trimming removed 4 bases at V and 3 bases at J, with 15 bases between. CDR3 size: 15 residues. CDR1 and CDR2 (germline): LNHDA, SQIVND (reference sequence). The CDR3 DNA is TGTGCCAGTAGTACCGCCTGGGGGCCAGACTATGGCTACACCTTC. The encoded protein is CASSTAWGPDYGYTF.

This chain uses TRBV2 with TRBJ1-4, with 9 nucleotides matching TRBD1. The germline V gene encodes CDR1 SNHLY and CDR2 FYNNEI. This CDR3 region has 17 residues. With 2 bases clipped from V and 4 bases from J, the junction kept 8 bases outside the gene matches. CDR3 in DNA: TGTGCCAGCAGTGAAATCCTCCAGGACAGGGGTAATGAAAAACTGTTTTTT. It yields the protein CASSEILQDRGNEKLFF.

The chain recombines TRBV28 with TRBJ1-1, with D tentatively TRBD1 (6 bases). The CDR3 contains 12 residues. Germline values: CDR1 MDHEN, CDR2 SYDVKM. V was shortened by 6 bases and J by 12 bases, with 17 bases between the two germline ends. This chain's CDR3 is CASRAEQGISFF. The CDR3 bases are TGTGCCAGCAGGGCCGAGCAGGGGATTTCTTTCTTT.

The genes are TRBV5-6 and TRBJ2-1; tentatively, D is TRBD1 (6 bases). The V gene lost 0 bases and the J gene lost 1 base, with 8 bases spanning the gap. This CDR3 has 15 amino acids. Per the germline V gene, CDR1 is SGHDT and CDR2 is YYEEEE. CDR3 loop: CASSLGQASYNEQFF. The DNA for the CDR3 is TGTGCCAGCAGCTTGGGACAGGCTTCCTACAATGAGCAGTTCTTC.